These T cell receptor beta chains were read from a single sample in a study of siplizumab effects on memory and regulatory T cells. Generated by immunoSEQ multiplex PCR, the TCRdb table keeps only in-frame clones and is missing some. The table has fewer than 110,000 clones, about nine tenths seen once. Sequenced input: non-Treg CD4+ T cells sorted from blood. The receptor set was obtained from a human donor in good health. Each CDR3 is given with its conserved first and last residue. Each record gives: D gene, CDR3 length, J gene, V gene, CDR3 protein, CDR3 DNA. D genes are given only for firm matches.

TRBD2 | 17 | TRBJ2-1 | TRBV29-1 | CSVEGGTSGSLYNEQFF | TGCAGCGTTGAAGGGGGGACTAGCGGGAGTCTGTACAATGAGCAGTTCTTC
. | 12 | TRBJ2-3 | TRBV7-2 | CASSFFRDTQYF | TGTGCCAGCAGCTTTTTCAGAGATACGCAGTATTTT
. | 11 | TRBJ2-7 | TRBV5-5 | CASSYQRKQYF | TGTGCCAGCAGCTACCAGAGGAAGCAGTACTTC
TRBD1 | 14 | TRBJ1-1 | TRBV15 | CATSSPGQEKKTFF | TGTGCCACCAGCAGTCCCGGACAGGAAAAAAAAACTTTCTTT
. | 12 | TRBJ1-1 | TRBV4-2 | CASSQVGTEAFF | TGTGCCAGCAGCCAAGTTGGCACTGAAGCTTTCTTT
. | 14 | TRBJ2-2 | TRBV9 | CASSVLGNTGELFF | TGTGCCAGCAGCGTATTAGGAAACACCGGGGAGCTGTTTTTT
. | 17 | TRBJ2-7 | TRBV7-7 | CASSSVPRGRAVYEQYF | TGTGCTAGCAGCTCCGTCCCCCGGGGGCGTGCTGTGTACGAGCAGTACTTC
. | 13 | TRBJ1-1 | TRBV10-3 | CAISGQSNTEAFF | TGTGCCATCAGTGGACAGTCGAACACTGAAGCTTTCTTT
. | 15 | TRBJ1-2 | TRBV7-2 | CASSLGQVVDYGYTF | TGTGCCAGCAGCTTAGGACAGGTCGTCGACTATGGCTACACCTTC
TRBD2 | 18 | TRBJ2-3 | TRBV10-1 | CASSPPQREGQGTDTQYF | TGCGCCAGCAGTCCCCCCCAGCGGGAGGGCCAGGGCACAGATACGCAGTATTTT